The next 4 T cell receptor beta chains were all read from a single sample in a study of cytotoxic CD8 clonotypes in ibrutinib-treated CLL. Here immunoSEQ multiplex PCR was the method, and the copy in TCRdb shows in-frame clones only, minus some. The sample lists about 150,000 clones; approximately 80% were seen once. The input for sequencing was PBMCs, taken after 12 months of ibrutinib treatment. These receptors originate from a human donor with chronic lymphocytic leukemia.

The gene calls are TRBV5-1 and TRBJ2-1; tentatively, D is TRBD1 (6 bases). Germline-derived CDR1 and CDR2 are SGHRS and YFSETQ. Trimming took off 0 bases at V and 10 bases at J, with 17 bases between the two ends. The CDR3 sequence is 15 residues long. This CDR3 reads CASSLDTDRIGEQFF. CDR3 DNA: TGCGCCAGCAGCTTGGATACCGACAGGATCGGGGAGCAGTTCTTC.

The J gene is TRBJ2-7, the V gene TRBV6-5; weak D call: TRBD2 (6 bases). The CDR3 has 15 amino acids. With 2 bases removed from V and 6 bases from J, the gap between germline ends came to 17 bases. CDR1 MNHEY and CDR2 SVGAGI come from the germline V gene. The CDR3 sequence: CASSYQSSVPSEQYF. CDR3 DNA sequence: TGTGCCAGCAGTTACCAGTCTAGCGTCCCCTCCGAGCAGTACTTC.

Only one count was recorded for this clone. The V and J genes are TRBV6-1 and TRBJ2-7, with D uncertain. Germline-derived CDR1 and CDR2 are MNHNS and SASEGT. The CDR3 sequence is 13 residues long. Trimming shortened V by 5 bases and J by 1 base, and 9 bases separated the two germline ends. This CDR3 reads CASSMLASYEQYF. The CDR3 bases are TGTGCCAGCAGTATGTTAGCTTCCTACGAGCAGTACTTC.

This clone came up once. The chain uses TRBV5-1 and TRBJ2-1, with TRBD2 matching over 12 bases. The CDR3 spans 15 residues. Germline trimming cut 3 bases from V and 6 bases from J; bases unmatched to any gene: 4. Germline loops: CDR1 SGHRS, CDR2 YFSETQ. As DNA, the CDR3 is TGCGCCAGCAGCTCTTCGACTAGCGGGAGCAATGAGCAGTTCTTC. Residues: CASSSSTSGSNEQFF.